Below are 17 T cell receptor beta chains sequenced from a single sample in a study of blood T cell repertoires in COVID-19. Clones were sequenced by immunoSEQ multiplex PCR, and TCRdb holds only the in-frame ones, with some missing. Of about 180,000 clones listed, about 86% are singletons. The sequenced sample consisted of peripheral blood. These receptors originate from a man in his forties or fifties with active or convalescent COVID-19.

V usage is TRBV6-6 and J usage is TRBJ2-1; D ambiguous. There are 12 residues in the CDR3. The V end was cut by 0 bases, the J end by 10 bases, with 7 bases between. Germline CDR1 and CDR2: MNHNY and SVGAGI (reference sequence). CDR3 nucleotide sequence: TGTGCCAGCAGTTACTCGGAGACCGAGCAGTTCTTC. Translated: CASSYSETEQFF.

V usage is TRBV2 and J usage is TRBJ2-5; 11 positions match TRBD2. The CDR3 length is 16 residues. J lost 5 bases, V lost 7 bases, and 12 bases had no gene match. Germline-derived CDR1 and CDR2 are SNHLY and FYNNEI. The CDR3 DNA sequence: TGTGCCAGCACCGAGCCTTTAGCGGGAGGGCCGGAGACCCAGTACTTC. Translation: CASTEPLAGGPETQYF.

V is TRBV6-5 and J is TRBJ1-1; D is unclear. V was cut by 4 bases and J by 1 base, with 7 bases left in between. The CDR3 consists of 13 residues. Germline V gene lookup returns CDR1 MNHEY and CDR2 SVGAGI. In nucleotides, the CDR3 is TGTGCCAGCAGTTCTACAGCGAACACTGAAGCTTTCTTT. Its translation: CASSSTANTEAFF.

Only a few counts were recorded for this clone. The chain recombines TRBV25-1 with TRBJ1-1; D gene unclear. The CDR3 totals 13 residues. CDR1 is MGHDK and CDR2 is SYGVNS in the germline V gene. The V end was cut by 4 bases, the J end by 1 base, with 7 bases between. In nucleotides, the CDR3 is TGTGCCAGCAGTGTTCGGTGGAACACTGAAGCTTTCTTT. Residues: CASSVRWNTEAFF.

V and J are TRBV9 and TRBJ2-2; D may be TRBD1 (6 bases). Trimming took off 4 bases at V and 2 bases at J, with 12 bases between the two ends. CDR1 is SGDLS, CDR2 YYNGEE, per germline. The length of the CDR3 is 15 residues. The CDR3 loop reads CASSPRTANTGELFF. CDR3 nucleotide sequence: TGTGCCAGCAGCCCCCGGACAGCCAACACCGGGGAGCTGTTTTTT.

The V call is TRBV4-2, the J call TRBJ1-5; no clear D gene. Germline CDR1 is LGHNA and CDR2 is YNFKEQ. The CDR3 runs to 16 residues. Trimming removed 0 bases at V and 1 base at J, with 10 bases between. The CDR3 loop reads CASSQDPGGSNQPQHF. The CDR3 DNA sequence: TGTGCCAGCAGCCAAGATCCGGGCGGGAGCAATCAGCCCCAGCATTTT.

The chain has TRBV5-4 and TRBJ2-7; TRBD1 aligns across 9 bases. The J segment lost 6 bases and the V segment lost 5 bases, leaving 12 bases of the junction unmatched. CDR1 is SGHNT and CDR2 is YYREEE in the germline V gene (reference sequence). This CDR3 has 15 residues. The CDR3 region is CASSPADRGSGEQYF. The CDR3 DNA follows: TGTGCCAGCAGTCCGGCGGACAGGGGAAGTGGCGAGCAGTACTTC.

The V call is TRBV19, the J call TRBJ2-3; 8 bases match TRBD1. The CDR3 has 16 amino acids. Germline CDR1 is LNHDA and CDR2 is SQIVND (reference sequence). V lost 0 bases, J lost 3 bases, and 5 bases stayed unmatched. The CDR3, as DNA: TGTGCCAGTAGTATAGATGGCAGGGGGCCTACAGATACGCAGTATTTT. Translation gives CASSIDGRGPTDTQYF.

The chain links TRBV6-2 or TRBV6-3 to TRBJ1-1; the D gene is possibly TRBD1 (5 bases). The CDR3 runs 13 residues. With 6 bases removed from V and 4 bases from J, the gap between germline ends came to 12 bases. Germline V gene lookup returns CDR1 MNHEY and CDR2 SVGEGT. Written as DNA, the CDR3 is TGTGCCAGCAGCCGCCGAAGGGGCACTGAAGCTTTCTTT. It translates to CASSRRRGTEAFF.

Remarks on this clone: This sample includes further DNA sequences coding for the same CDR3. The chain has TRBV19 and TRBJ2-7, with 11 positions matching TRBD1. CDR1 and CDR2 (germline): LNHDA, SQIVND (reference sequence). CDR3 size: 14 residues. Losses at the gene ends were 3 bases for V and 3 bases for J; bases not matched to a gene: 1. CDR3 loop: CASSIGTGGYEQYF. The DNA of the CDR3 is TGTGCCAGTAGTATTGGGACAGGGGGCTACGAGCAGTACTTC. The variable domain in full, completed from reference TRBV19 and TRBJ2-7, reads DGGITQSPKYLFRKEGQNVTLSCEQNLNHDAMYWYRQDPGQGLRLIYYSQIVNDFQKGDIAEGYSVSREKKESFPLTVTSAQKNPTAFYLCASSIGTGGYEQYFGPGTRLTVT.

This clone has at least ten counts. The chain combines TRBV7-9 with TRBJ2-1, with D tentatively TRBD2 (5 bases). CDR1 and CDR2 (germline): SEHNR, FQNEAQ (reference sequence). V lost 5 bases and J 13 bases, leaving 18 bases between the germline ends. The CDR3 is 13 residues long. CDR3 nucleotide sequence: TGTGCCAGCAGCACCCCCGGGATCCCCAATCAGTTCTTC. Translated, it gives CASSTPGIPNQFF.

This clone was observed a few times. This chain joins TRBV24-1 and TRBJ2-1, with a tentative D call TRBD1 (5 bases). From germline, CDR1 is KGHDR and CDR2 SFDVKD. This CDR3 spans 14 amino acids. V was cut by 7 bases and J by 5 bases, with 14 bases left in between. CDR3 nucleotide sequence: TGTGCCACCAGCCCGAGACAGAGCCACAATGAGCAGTTCTTC. Amino acids: CATSPRQSHNEQFF.

The chain has TRBV6-4 and TRBJ2-2, with D possibly TRBD2 on 5 matching bases. Trimming cost V 4 bases and J 1 base, with 7 bases left between them. The CDR3 extends over 14 amino acids. Germline V gives CDR1 MRHNA, CDR2 SNTAGT. The CDR3 is CASSAGRNTGELFF. CDR3 nucleotides: TGTGCCAGCAGTGCGGGAAGGAACACCGGGGAGCTGTTTTTT.

The chain combines TRBV19 with TRBJ2-7; D is perhaps TRBD1 (6 bases). CDR1 LNHDA and CDR2 SQIVND come from the germline V gene (reference sequence). The CDR3 runs 15 residues. Trimming took 3 bases from V and 4 from J, leaving 16 bases between them. CDR3 DNA: TGTGCCAGTAGTATCAACTTCGGACAGCGTTACGAGCAGTACTTC. The encoded protein is CASSINFGQRYEQYF.

The chain joins TRBV18 to TRBJ1-3; TRBD1 might be the D (5 bases). Germline V gene data show CDR1 as KGHSH and CDR2 as LQKENI. V was trimmed by 2 bases and J by 4 bases, leaving 6 bases between them. This CDR3 spans 13 amino acids. The CDR3: CASSPGAGNTIYF. The CDR3 nucleotides are TGTGCCAGCTCACCAGGGGCCGGAAACACCATATATTTT.

J is TRBJ2-1 and V is TRBV3-1 (or the pseudogene TRBV3-2); D is uncertain. Trimming pared 5 bases from V and 6 bases from J, leaving 5 bases between. Germline loops: CDR1 LGHDT, CDR2 YNNKEL (reference sequence). The CDR3 consists of 11 residues. The CDR3, as DNA: TGTGCCAGCAGCGAGAGCAATGAGCAGTTCTTC. Amino acid sequence: CASSESNEQFF.

The chain joins TRBV7-3 to TRBJ1-1; D is possibly TRBD1 (6 bases). The CDR3 extends over 13 amino acids. Germline values: CDR1 SGHTA, CDR2 FQGTGA. V dropped 6 bases and J dropped 7 bases, with 15 bases sitting between them. The CDR3 DNA is TGTGCCAGCAGATCGAACCCGGGACATGAAGCTTTCTTT. Amino acid sequence: CASRSNPGHEAFF. The whole variable domain, filled in from reference TRBV7-3 and TRBJ1-1, reads GAGVSQTPSNKVTEKGKYVELRCDPISGHTALYWYRQSLGQGPEFLIYFQGTGAADDSGLPNDRFFAVRPEGSVSTLKIQRTERGDSAVYLCASRSNPGHEAFFGQGTRLTVV.